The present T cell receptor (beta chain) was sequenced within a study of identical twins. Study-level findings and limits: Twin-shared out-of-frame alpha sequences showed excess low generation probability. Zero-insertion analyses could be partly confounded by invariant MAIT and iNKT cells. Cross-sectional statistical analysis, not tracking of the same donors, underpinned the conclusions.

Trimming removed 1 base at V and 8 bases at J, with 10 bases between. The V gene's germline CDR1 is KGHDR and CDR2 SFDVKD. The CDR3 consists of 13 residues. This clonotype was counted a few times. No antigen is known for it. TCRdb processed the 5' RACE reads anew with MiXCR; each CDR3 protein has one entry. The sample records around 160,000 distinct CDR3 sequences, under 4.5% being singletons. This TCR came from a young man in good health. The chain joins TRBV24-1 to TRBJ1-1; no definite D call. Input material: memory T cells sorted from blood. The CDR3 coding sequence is TGTGCCACCAGTGATTTCGGCCGTTCCGAAGCTTTCTTT. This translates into CATSDFGRSEAFF.